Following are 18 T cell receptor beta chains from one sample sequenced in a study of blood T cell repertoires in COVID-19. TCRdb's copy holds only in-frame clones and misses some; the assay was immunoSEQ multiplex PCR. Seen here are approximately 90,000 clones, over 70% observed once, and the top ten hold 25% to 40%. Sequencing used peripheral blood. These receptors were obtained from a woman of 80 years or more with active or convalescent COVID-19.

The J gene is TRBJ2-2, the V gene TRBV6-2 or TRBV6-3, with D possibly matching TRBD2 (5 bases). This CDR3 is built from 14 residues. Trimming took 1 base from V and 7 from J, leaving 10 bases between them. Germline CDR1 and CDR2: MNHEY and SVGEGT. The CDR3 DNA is TGTGCCAGCAGTTACTTCGGGATGGTCGGGGAGCTGTTTTTT. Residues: CASSYFGMVGELFF.

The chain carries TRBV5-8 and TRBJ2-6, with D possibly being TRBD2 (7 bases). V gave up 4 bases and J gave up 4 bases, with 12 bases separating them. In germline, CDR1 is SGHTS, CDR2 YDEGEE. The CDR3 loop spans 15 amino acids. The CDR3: CASSKGGAGANVLTF. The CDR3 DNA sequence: TGTGCCAGCAGCAAAGGGGGGGCCGGGGCCAACGTCCTGACTTTC. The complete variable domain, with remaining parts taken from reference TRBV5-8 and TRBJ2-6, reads EAGVTQSPTHLIKTRGQQATLRCSPISGHTSVYWYQQALGLGLQFLLWYDEGEERNRGNFPPRFSGRQFPNYSSELNVNALELEDSALYLCASSKGGAGANVLTFGAGSRLTVL.

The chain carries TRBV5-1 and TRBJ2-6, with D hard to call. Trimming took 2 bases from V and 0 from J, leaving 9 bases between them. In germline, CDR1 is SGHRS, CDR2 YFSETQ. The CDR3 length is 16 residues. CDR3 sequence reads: CASSLSWSSGANVLTF. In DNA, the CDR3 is TGCGCCAGCAGCTTAAGTTGGAGCTCTGGGGCCAACGTCCTGACTTTC. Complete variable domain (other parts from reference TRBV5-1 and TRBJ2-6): KAGVTQTPRYLIKTRGQQVTLSCSPISGHRSVSWYQQTPGQGLQFLFEYFSETQRNKGNFPGRFSGRQFSNSRSEMNVSTLELGDSALYLCASSLSWSSGANVLTFGAGSRLTVL.

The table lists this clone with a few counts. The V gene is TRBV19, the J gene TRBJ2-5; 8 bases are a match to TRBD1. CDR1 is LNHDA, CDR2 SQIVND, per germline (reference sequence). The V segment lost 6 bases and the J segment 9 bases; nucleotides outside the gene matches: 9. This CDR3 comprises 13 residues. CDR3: CASSTGQGRAQYF. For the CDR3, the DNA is TGTGCCAGTAGCACCGGACAGGGACGAGCCCAGTACTTC.

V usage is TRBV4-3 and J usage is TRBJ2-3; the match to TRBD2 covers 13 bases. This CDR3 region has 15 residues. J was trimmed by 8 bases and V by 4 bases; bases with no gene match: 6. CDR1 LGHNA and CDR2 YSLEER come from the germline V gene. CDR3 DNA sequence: TGCGCCAGCAGCCCACTGGGACTAGCGGGGAGTACGCAGTATTTT. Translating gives CASSPLGLAGSTQYF.

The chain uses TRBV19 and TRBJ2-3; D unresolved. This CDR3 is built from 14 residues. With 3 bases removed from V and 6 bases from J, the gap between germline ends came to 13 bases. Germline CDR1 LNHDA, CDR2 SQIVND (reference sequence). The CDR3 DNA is TGTGCCAGTAGTATCGAGGCATCGGTGGATACGCAGTATTTT. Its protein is CASSIEASVDTQYF.

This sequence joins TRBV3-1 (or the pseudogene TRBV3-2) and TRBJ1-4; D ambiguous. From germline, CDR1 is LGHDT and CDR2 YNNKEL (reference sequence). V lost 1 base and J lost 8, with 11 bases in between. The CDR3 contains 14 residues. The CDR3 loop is CASSQAGIGEKLFF. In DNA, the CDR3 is TGTGCCAGCAGCCAAGCGGGGATAGGGGAAAAACTGTTTTTT.

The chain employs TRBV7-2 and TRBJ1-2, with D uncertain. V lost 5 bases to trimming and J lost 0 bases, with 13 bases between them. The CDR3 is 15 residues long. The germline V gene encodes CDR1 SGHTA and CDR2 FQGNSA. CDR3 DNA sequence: TGTGCCAGCAGCCTGGGCCAGGTGCCTAACTATGGCTACACCTTC. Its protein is CASSLGQVPNYGYTF.

The CDR3 nucleotides are TGCGCCAGCAGCCAAGAGAGGTATATGGGACAGGGGAACACTGAAGCTTTCTTT. Encoded protein: CASSQERYMGQGNTEAFF. V is TRBV4-1 and J is TRBJ1-1, with 9 bases that match TRBD1. The CDR3 is 18 amino acids. The germline gives CDR1 MGHRA, CDR2 YSYEKL. J lost 1 base, V lost 0 bases, and 9 bases had no gene match.

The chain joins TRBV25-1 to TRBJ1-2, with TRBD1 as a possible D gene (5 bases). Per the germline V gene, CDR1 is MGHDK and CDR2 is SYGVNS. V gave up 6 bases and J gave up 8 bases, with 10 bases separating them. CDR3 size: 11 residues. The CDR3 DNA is TGTGCCAGCAGCTCCCAGGGCGGCTACACCTTC. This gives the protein CASSSQGGYTF.

The CDR3 region has the DNA TGTGCCAGCAGCCGGGACTTCTCCTACAATGAGCAGTTCTTC. Protein product: CASSRDFSYNEQFF. V and J are TRBV9 and TRBJ2-1; TRBD2 might be the D (6 bases). Looked up from germline, CDR1 is SGDLS and CDR2 is YYNGEE. This CDR3 region has 14 residues. V lost 4 bases, J lost 0 bases, and 8 bases lay in between.

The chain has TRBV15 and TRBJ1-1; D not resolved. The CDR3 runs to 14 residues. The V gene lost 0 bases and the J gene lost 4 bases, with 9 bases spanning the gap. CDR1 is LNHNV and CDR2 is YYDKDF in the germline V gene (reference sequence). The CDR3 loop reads CATSREGSSTEAFF. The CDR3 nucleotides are TGTGCCACCAGCAGAGAGGGCAGTAGCACTGAAGCTTTCTTT.

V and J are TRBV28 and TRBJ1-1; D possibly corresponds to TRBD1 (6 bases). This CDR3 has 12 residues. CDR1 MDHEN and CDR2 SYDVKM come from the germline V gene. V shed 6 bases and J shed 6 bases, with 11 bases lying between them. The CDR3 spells CASRQGVAEAFF. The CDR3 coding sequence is TGTGCCAGCAGACAGGGAGTGGCTGAAGCTTTCTTT. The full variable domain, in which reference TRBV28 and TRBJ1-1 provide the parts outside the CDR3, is DVKVTQSSRYLVKRTGEKVFLECVQDMDHENMFWYRQDPGLGLRLIYFSYDVKMKEKGDIPEGYSVSREKKERFSLILESASTNQTSMYLCASRQGVAEAFFGQGTRLTVV.

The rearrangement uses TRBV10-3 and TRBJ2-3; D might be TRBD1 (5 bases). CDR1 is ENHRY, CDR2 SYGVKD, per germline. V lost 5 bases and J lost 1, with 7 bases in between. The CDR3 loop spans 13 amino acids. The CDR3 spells CAISLTGTDTQYF. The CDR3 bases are TGTGCCATCAGTCTGACAGGCACAGATACGCAGTATTTT.

CDR3 nucleotides: TGTGCCAGCAGTTACGGCGGGACAGGGTTTGGCTACACCTTC. Its protein is CASSYGGTGFGYTF. V and J are TRBV6-2 or TRBV6-3 and TRBJ1-2; 9 bases line up with TRBD1. This CDR3 is built from 14 residues. Germline assignment: CDR1 MNHEY and CDR2 SVGEGT. J gave up 7 bases and V 2 bases, and 5 bases lay outside the gene matches.

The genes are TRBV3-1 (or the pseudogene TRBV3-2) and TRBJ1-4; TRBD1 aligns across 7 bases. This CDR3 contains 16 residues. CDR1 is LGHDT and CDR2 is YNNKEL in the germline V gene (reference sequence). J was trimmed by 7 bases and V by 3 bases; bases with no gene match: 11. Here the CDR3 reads CASSHPAGQRSEKLFF. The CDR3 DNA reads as TGTGCCAGCAGCCACCCTGCGGGACAGAGGAGTGAAAAACTGTTTTTT.

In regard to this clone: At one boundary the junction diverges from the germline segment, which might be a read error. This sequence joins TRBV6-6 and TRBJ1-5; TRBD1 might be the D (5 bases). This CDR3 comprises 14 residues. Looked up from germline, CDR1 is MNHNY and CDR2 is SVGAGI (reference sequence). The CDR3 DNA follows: TGTGCCAGCAGTTACTCGATGCGGGGGATGCGGTCGCCTTTT. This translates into CASSYSMRGMRSPF.

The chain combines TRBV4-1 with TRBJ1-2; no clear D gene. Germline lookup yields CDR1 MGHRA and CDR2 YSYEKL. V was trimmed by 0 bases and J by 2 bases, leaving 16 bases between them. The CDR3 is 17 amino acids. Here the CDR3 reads CASSQEGKGGINYGYTF. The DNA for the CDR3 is TGCGCCAGCAGCCAAGAGGGGAAGGGAGGGATAAACTATGGCTACACCTTC.